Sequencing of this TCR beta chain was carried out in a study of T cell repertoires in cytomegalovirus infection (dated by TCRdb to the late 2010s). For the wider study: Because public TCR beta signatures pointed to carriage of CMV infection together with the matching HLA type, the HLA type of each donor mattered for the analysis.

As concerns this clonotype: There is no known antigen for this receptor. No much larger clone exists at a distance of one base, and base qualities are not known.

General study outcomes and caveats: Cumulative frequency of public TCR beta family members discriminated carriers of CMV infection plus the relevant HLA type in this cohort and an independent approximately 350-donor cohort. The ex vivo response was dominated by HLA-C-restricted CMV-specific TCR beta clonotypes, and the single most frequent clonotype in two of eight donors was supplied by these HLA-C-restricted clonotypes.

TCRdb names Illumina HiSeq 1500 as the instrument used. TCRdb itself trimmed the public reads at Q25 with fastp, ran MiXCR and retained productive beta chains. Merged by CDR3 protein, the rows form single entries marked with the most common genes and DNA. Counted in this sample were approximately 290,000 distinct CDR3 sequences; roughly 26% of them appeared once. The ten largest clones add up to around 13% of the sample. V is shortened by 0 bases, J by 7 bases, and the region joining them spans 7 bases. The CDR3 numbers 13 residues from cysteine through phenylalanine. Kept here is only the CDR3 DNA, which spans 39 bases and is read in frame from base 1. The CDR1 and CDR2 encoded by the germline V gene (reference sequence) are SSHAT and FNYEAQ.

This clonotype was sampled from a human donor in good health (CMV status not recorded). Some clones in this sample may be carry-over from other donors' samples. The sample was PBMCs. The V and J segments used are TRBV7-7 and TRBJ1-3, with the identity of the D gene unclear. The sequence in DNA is TGTGCCAGCAGCTTAGCGATGGGGAACACCATATATTTT. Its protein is CASSLAMGNTIYF.